Listed here is a single T cell receptor (beta chain). Per the authors' pipeline: Amplification of reference gene primers was used by the study to estimate nucleated cell counts. Sequenced by immunoSEQ multiplex PCR; TCRdb stores in-frame clones only, minus some. For V, J and clone size, that table is used; D and trimming come from the DNA. Of approximately 140,000 clones in the sample, roughly 90% were seen once. The source of the sample is a study of blood T cell repertoires in COVID-19. Study overall: Spain, Italy and the United States supplied samples that represented acute and convalescent COVID-19. T cells, B-cell-depleted T cells, or PBMCs supplied cDNA or gDNA.

V gave up 7 bases and J gave up 1 base, with 10 bases separating them. Per the germline V gene, CDR1 is MNHEY and CDR2 is SMNVEV (reference sequence). This CDR3 has 13 residues. V and J are TRBV27 and TRBJ1-1, with D possibly TRBD1 on 5 matching bases. Sequencing was carried out using peripheral blood. This clonotype originated in a man in his 70s with active COVID-19. CDR3 loop: CASNRGGNTEAFF. The CDR3 nucleotides read TGTGCCAGCAACCGCGGGGGGAACACTGAAGCTTTCTTT.